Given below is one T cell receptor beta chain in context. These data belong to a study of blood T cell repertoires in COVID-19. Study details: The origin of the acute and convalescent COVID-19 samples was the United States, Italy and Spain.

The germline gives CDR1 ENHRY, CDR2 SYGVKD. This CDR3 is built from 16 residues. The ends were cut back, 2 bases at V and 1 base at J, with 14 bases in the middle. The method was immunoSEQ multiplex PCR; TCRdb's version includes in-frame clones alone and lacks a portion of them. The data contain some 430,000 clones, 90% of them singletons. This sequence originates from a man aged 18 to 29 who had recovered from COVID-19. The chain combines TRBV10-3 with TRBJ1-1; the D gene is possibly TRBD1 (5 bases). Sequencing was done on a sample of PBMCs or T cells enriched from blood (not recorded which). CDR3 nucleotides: TGTGCCATCAGTGAGGGGGCAGGGAGGAGGAACACTGAAGCTTTCTTT. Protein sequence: CAISEGAGRRNTEAFF.